This T cell receptor beta chain derives from a study of cytomegalovirus exposure and HLA in healthy donors. Overall study findings and caveats: The dataset shows that most TCR sequences were rare, while some public TCRs occurred in many donors. Later analysis reportedly placed an Asian-associated ancestry cluster below the roughly 680-donor mean in N-insertions.

About this clone: No antigen is known for it.

The V end was cut by 1 base, the J end by 7 bases, with 10 bases between. Germline assignment: CDR1 MGHRA and CDR2 YSYEKL. This CDR3 contains 13 residues. The PCR had 60 Vbeta and 13 Jbeta primers. Here immunoSEQ multiplex PCR was the method, and the copy in TCRdb shows in-frame clones only, minus some. The sample has roughly 170,000 clones; 84% are singletons. Regarding donors, all were healthy bone marrow donors. Sequencing used PBMCs. The sequence was collected from a girl aged 2 to 9 in good health and CMV-seropositive. The gene calls are TRBV4-1 and TRBJ1-2; the D is unclear. In nucleotides, the CDR3 is TGCGCCAGCAGCCAAGGAATTCCAGTTGGCTACACCTTC. This codes for CASSQGIPVGYTF.